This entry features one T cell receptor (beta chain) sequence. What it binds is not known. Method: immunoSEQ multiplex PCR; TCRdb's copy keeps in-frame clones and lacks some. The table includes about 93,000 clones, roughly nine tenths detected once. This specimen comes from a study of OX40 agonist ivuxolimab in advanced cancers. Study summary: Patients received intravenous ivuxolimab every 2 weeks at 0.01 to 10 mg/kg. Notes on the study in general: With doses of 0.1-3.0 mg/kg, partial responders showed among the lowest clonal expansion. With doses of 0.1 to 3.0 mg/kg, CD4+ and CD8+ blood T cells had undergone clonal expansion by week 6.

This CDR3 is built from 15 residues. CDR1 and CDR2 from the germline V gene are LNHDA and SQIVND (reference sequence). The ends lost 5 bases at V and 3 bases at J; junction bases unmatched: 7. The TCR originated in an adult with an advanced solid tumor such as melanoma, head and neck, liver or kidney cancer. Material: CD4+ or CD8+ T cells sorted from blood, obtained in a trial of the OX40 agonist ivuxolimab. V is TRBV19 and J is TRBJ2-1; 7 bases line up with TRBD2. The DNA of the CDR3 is TGTGCCAGTAGTGTCGGGACTACAAGCTACAATGAGCAGTTCTTC. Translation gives CASSVGTTSYNEQFF. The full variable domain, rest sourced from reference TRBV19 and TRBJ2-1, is DGGITQSPKYLFRKEGQNVTLSCEQNLNHDAMYWYRQDPGQGLRLIYYSQIVNDFQKGDIAEGYSVSREKKESFPLTVTSAQKNPTAFYLCASSVGTTSYNEQFFGPGTRLTVL.